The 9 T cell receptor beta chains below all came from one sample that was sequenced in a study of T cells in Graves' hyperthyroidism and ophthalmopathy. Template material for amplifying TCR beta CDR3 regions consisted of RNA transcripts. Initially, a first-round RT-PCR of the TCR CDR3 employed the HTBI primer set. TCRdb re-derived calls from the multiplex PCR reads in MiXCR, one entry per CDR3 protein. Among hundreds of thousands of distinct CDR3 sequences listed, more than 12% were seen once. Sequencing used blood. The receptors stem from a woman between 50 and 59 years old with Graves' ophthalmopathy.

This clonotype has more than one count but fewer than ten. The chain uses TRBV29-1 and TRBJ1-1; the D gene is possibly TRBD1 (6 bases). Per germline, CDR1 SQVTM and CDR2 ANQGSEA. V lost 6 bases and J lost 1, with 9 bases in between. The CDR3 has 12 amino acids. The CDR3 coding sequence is TGCAGCGTAGCACAGGGGAACACTGAAGCTTTCTTT. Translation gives CSVAQGNTEAFF.

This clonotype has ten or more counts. The DNA of the CDR3 is TGTGCCAGCAGCTTAGTGGGTCGCGGGTTTAGCAATCAGCCCCAGCATTTT. Protein: CASSLVGRGFSNQPQHF. The chain is built from TRBV7-8 and TRBJ1-5; unclear D gene. Germline V gene lookup returns CDR1 SGHVS and CDR2 FQNEAQ. The CDR3 runs 17 residues. V dropped 1 base and J dropped 0 bases, with 13 bases sitting between them.

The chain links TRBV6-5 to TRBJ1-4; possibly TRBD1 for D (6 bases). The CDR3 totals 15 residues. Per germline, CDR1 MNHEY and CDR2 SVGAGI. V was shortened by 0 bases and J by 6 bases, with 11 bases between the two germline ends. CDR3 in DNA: TGTGCCAGCAGTTACTCTGGGGGCGCGCATGAAAAACTGTTTTTT. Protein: CASSYSGGAHEKLFF.

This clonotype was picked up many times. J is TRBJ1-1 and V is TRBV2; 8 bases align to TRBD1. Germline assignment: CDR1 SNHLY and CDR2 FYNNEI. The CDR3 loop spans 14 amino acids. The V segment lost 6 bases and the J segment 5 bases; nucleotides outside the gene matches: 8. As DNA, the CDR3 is TGTGCCAGCAGCCCGGACAGGGCGAGTACTGAAGCTTTCTTT. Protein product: CASSPDRASTEAFF.

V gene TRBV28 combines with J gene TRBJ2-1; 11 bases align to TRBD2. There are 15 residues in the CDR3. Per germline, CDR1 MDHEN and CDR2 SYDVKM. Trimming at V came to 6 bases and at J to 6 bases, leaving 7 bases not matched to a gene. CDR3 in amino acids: CASRTLAGARNEQFF. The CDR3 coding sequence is TGTGCCAGCAGAACACTAGCGGGGGCCCGCAATGAGCAGTTCTTC.

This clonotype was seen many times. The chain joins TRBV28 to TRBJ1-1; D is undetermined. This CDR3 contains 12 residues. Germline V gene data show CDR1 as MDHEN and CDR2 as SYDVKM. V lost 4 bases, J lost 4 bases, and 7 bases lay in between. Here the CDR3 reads CASSSVGTEAFF. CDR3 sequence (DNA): TGTGCCAGCAGTTCCGTAGGCACTGAAGCTTTCTTT.

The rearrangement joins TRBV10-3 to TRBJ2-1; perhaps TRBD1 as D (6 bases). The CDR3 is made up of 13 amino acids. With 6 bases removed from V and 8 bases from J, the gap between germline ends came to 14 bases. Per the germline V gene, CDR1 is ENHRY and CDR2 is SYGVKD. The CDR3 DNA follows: TGTGCCATCAGGGGGGCTAGTTATGATGAGCAGTTCTTC. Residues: CAIRGASYDEQFF.

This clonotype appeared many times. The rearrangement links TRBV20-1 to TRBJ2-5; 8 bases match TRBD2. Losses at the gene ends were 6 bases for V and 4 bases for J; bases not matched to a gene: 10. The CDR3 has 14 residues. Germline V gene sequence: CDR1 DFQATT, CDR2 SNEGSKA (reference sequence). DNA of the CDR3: TGCAGTGCCCCCCCAAGCGGGAGTGGAGAGACCCAGTACTTC. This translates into CSAPPSGSGETQYF.

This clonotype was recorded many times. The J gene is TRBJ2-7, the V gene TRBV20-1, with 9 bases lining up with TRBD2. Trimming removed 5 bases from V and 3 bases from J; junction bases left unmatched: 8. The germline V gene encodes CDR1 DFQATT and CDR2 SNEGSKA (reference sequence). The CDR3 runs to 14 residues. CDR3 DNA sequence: TGCAGTGCTTCCAAGCGGGGGGCGAGCTACGAGCAGTACTTC. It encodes CSASKRGASYEQYF.